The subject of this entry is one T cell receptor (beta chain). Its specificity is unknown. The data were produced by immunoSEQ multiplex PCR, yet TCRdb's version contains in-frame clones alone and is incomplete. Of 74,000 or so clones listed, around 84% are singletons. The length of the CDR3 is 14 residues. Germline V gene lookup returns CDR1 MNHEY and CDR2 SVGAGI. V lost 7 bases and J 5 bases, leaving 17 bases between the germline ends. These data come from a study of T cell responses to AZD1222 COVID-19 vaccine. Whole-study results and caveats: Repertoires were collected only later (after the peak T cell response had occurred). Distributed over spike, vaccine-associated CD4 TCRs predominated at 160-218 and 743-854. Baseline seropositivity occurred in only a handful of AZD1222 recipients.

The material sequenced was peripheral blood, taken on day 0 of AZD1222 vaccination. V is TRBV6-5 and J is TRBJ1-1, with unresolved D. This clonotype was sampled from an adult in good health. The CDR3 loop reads CASTHAGFGTEAFF. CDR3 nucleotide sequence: TGTGCCAGCACTCACGCTGGGTTTGGGACTGAAGCTTTCTTT.